The next 14 T cell receptor beta chains were all read from a single sample in a study of shared clonotypes between healthy human individuals (dated by TCRdb to about 2020). The method was the immunoSEQ multiplex PCR assay. Held by TCRdb, this immuneACCESS table contains in-frame sequences only and omits some clones. Under half of the omission traces to an unresolved V gene where checked; the cause of the rest is unknown. This sample lists about 690,000 clones; 80% to 95% were detected once. Less than 40% of the sample belongs to the ten largest clones. The sample consisted of memory CD8+ T cells from PBMCs. The cell subset or site label, as the study defines it: CD45RO+ cells pooled with CCR7-negative TemRA cells. These receptors all stem from a man aged 18 to 29 in good health. Some clones in this sample may be carry-over from other donors' samples.

This clone was seen only a few times. This rearrangement joins TRBV7-9 to TRBJ2-2, with D possibly TRBD1 on 6 matching bases. The CDR3 covers 12 residues. Germline CDR1 SEHNR, CDR2 FQNEAQ (reference sequence). Trimming stripped 5 bases from V and 5 bases from J, with 6 bases between. CDR3 protein: CASSTGTGELFF. CDR3 nucleotides: TGTGCCAGCAGCACAGGGACCGGGGAGCTGTTTTTT.

In DNA, the CDR3 is TGTGCCAGCAGTTACTCCTGGGGAACTCCGAACACTGAAGCTTTCTTT. Protein: CASSYSWGTPNTEAFF. The V call is TRBV6-6, the J call TRBJ1-1; D is undetermined. V was shortened by 0 bases and J by 1 base, with 12 bases between the two germline ends. The V gene's germline CDR1 is MNHNY and CDR2 SVGAGI (reference sequence). The CDR3 is 16 amino acids.

V and J are TRBV28 and TRBJ2-7; TRBD1 matches at 9 bases. The V and J ends lost 3 bases and 6 bases, in that order; junction bases with no gene match: 9. CDR3 length: 15 residues. Germline values: CDR1 MDHEN, CDR2 SYDVKM. The CDR3 nucleotides read TGTGCCAGCAGTTTCCCCCCGGGACAGGGTCCCGAGCAGTACTTC. Amino acid sequence: CASSFPPGQGPEQYF.

This chain links TRBV28 with TRBJ1-1; D is perhaps TRBD1 (5 bases). The V end was cut by 5 bases, the J end by 0 bases, with 13 bases between. Germline V lookup: CDR1 MDHEN, CDR2 SYDVKM. CDR3 length: 15 residues. The CDR3: CASSTGTLMNTEAFF. In DNA, the CDR3 is TGTGCCAGCAGTACCGGGACCTTAATGAACACTGAAGCTTTCTTT.

This clone has only one observation. The rearrangement links TRBV6-5 to TRBJ2-7; D possibly corresponds to TRBD1 (6 bases). The V end was cut by 2 bases, the J end by 7 bases, with 18 bases between. Germline V lookup: CDR1 MNHEY, CDR2 SVGAGI. This CDR3 has 15 amino acids. The CDR3 nucleotides are TGTGCCAGCAGTTACCCAGGGGATCCTCCACGGGAGCAGTACTTC. Its translation is CASSYPGDPPREQYF.

DNA for the CDR3: TGTGCCAGCAATTTTCCATGGTCAGATGACGCCGGGGAGCTGTTTTTT. It is translated as CASNFPWSDDAGELFF. The V gene is TRBV6-6, the J gene TRBJ2-2; D remains ambiguous. The CDR3 consists of 16 residues. Germline lookup yields CDR1 MNHNY and CDR2 SVGAGI (reference sequence). V was clipped by 7 bases and J by 6 bases, with 21 bases between them.

V usage is TRBV6-5 and J usage is TRBJ2-7; maybe TRBD1 (5 bases). CDR3 length: 13 residues. V dropped 2 bases and J dropped 6 bases, with 11 bases sitting between them. Germline V lookup: CDR1 MNHEY, CDR2 SVGAGI. The CDR3 DNA follows: TGTGCCAGCAGTTACGGGGCAGGAACCGAGCAGTACTTC. Amino acid sequence: CASSYGAGTEQYF.

The chain employs TRBV19 and TRBJ1-2; possible D gene TRBD1, 5 bases. V was shortened by 6 bases and J by 7 bases, with 21 bases between the two germline ends. This CDR3 is 15 amino acids long. From germline, CDR1 is LNHDA and CDR2 SQIVND (reference sequence). The CDR3 region is CASRTRELGEGGYTF. The CDR3 region has the DNA TGTGCCAGTAGGACCCGAGAGCTAGGGGAAGGTGGCTACACCTTC.

This chain joins TRBV30 and TRBJ1-1, with D unclear. The V end lost 2 bases, the J end lost 4 bases, and 17 bases lay between the germline ends. The V gene's germline CDR1 is GTSNPN and CDR2 SVGIG (reference sequence). The CDR3 has 15 amino acids. The CDR3 DNA follows: TGTGCCTGGAGTTACCGGGGAGCGGTGGGCACTGAAGCTTTCTTT. Translating gives CAWSYRGAVGTEAFF.

The V gene is TRBV6-4, the J gene TRBJ2-1; TRBD2 agrees at 9 bases. The CDR3 has 16 amino acids. Germline trimming cut 4 bases from V and 3 bases from J; bases unmatched to any gene: 7. The germline CDR1 and CDR2 sequences are MRHNA and SNTAGT. For the CDR3, the DNA is TGTGCCAGCAGTGCTGGCCCAGCGGGAGGCTACAATGAGCAGTTCTTC. It is translated as CASSAGPAGGYNEQFF.

This chain joins TRBV5-1 and TRBJ2-7, with 7 bases matching TRBD2. Trimming removed 3 bases from V and 2 bases from J; junction bases left unmatched: 5. CDR3 size: 14 residues. CDR1 and CDR2 from the germline V gene are SGHRS and YFSETQ. CDR3 amino acids: CASSYASGTYEQYF. CDR3 sequence (DNA): TGCGCCAGCAGCTACGCTAGCGGTACCTACGAGCAGTACTTC.

The chain uses TRBV9 and TRBJ2-2; the D is unclear. The CDR3 contains 15 residues. V shed 3 bases and J shed 0 bases, with 9 bases lying between them. The germline gives CDR1 SGDLS, CDR2 YYNGEE. CDR3 nucleotide sequence: TGTGCCAGCAGCGCCGAAAGAGCGAACACCGGGGAGCTGTTTTTT. It translates to CASSAERANTGELFF.

The table lists this clone with a count of one. The chain joins TRBV7-8 to TRBJ2-7; D possibly uses TRBD1 or TRBD2 (5 bases each). The V end was cut by 5 bases, the J end by 4 bases, with 12 bases between. The CDR3 loop spans 13 amino acids. Germline V CDR1 and CDR2: SGHVS, FQNEAQ. CDR3 DNA sequence: TGTGCCAGCAGCCCACGGGGCGTTTACGAGCAGTACTTC. This codes for CASSPRGVYEQYF.

The chain links TRBV29-1 to TRBJ1-1; a weak D match, TRBD1 (5 bases). V lost 1 base, J lost 3 bases, and 9 bases lay in between. Germline CDR1 SQVTM, CDR2 ANQGSEA. The CDR3 loop spans 13 amino acids. This CDR3 is CSVEVGGDTEAFF. CDR3 in DNA: TGCAGCGTTGAAGTCGGAGGGGACACTGAAGCTTTCTTT. Supplemented by reference TRBV29-1 and TRBJ1-1, the full variable domain reads SAVISQKPSRDICQRGTSLTIQCQVDSQVTMMFWYRQQPGQSLTLIATANQGSEATYESGFVIDKFPISRPNLTFSTLTVSNMSPEDSSIYLCSVEVGGDTEAFFGQGTRLTVV.